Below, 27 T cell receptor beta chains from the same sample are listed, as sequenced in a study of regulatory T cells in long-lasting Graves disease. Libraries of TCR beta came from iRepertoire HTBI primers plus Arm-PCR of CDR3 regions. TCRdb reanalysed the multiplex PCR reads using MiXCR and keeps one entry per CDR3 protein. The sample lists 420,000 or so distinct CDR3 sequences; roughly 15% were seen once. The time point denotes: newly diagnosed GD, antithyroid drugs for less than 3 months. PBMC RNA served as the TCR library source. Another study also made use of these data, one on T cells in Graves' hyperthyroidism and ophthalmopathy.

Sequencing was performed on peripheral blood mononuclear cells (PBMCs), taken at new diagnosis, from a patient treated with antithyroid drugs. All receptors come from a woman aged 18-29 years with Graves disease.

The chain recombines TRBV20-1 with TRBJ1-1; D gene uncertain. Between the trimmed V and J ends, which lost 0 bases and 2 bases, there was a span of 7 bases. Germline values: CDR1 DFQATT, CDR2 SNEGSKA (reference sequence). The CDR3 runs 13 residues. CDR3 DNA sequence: TGCAGTGCTAGAGAAGATGGAAACACTGAAGCTTTCTTT. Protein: CSAREDGNTEAFF.

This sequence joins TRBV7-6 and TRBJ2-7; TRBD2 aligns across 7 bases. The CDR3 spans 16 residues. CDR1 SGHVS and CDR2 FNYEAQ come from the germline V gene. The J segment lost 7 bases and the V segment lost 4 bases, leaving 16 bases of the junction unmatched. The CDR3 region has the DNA TGTGCCAGCAGCTGGTATAACGCGGCGGGAGTTCGGGAGCAGTACTTC. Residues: CASSWYNAAGVREQYF.

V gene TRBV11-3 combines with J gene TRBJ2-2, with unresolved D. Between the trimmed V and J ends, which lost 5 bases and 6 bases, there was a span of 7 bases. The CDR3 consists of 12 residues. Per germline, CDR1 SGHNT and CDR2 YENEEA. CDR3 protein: CASSPMSGELFF. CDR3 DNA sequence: TGTGCCAGCAGCCCAATGTCCGGGGAGCTGTTTTTT.

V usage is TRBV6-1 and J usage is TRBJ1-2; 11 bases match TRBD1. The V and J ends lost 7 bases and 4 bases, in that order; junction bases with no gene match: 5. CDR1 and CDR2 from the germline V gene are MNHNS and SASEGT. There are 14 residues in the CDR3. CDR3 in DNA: TGTGCCAGCACCCGGACAGGGGGCGGCTATGGCTACACCTTC. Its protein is CASTRTGGGYGYTF.

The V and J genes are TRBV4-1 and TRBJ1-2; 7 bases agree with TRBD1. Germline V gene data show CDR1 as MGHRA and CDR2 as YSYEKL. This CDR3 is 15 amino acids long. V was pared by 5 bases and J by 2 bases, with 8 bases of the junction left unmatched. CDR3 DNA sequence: TGCGCCAGCAGCACCACCACGACAGGGAACTATGGCTACACCTTC. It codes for CASSTTTTGNYGYTF.

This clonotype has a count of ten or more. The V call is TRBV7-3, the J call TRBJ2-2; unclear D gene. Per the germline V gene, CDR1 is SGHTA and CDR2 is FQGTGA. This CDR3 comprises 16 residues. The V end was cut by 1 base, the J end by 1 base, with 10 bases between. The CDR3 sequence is CASSLNGEVNTGELFF. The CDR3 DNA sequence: TGTGCCAGCAGCTTAAATGGCGAAGTGAACACCGGGGAGCTGTTTTTT.

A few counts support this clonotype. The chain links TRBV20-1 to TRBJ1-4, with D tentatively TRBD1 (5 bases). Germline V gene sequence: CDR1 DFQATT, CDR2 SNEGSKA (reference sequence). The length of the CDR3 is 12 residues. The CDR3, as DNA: TGCAGCACGGGGGGAGGTAGTGAAAAACTGTTTTTT. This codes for CSTGGGSEKLFF.

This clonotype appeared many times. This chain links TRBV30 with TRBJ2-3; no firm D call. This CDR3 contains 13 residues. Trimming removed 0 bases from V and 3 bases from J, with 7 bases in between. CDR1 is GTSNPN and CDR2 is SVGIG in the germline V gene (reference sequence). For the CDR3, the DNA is TGTGCCTGGAGTGTAGCAGGAACAGATACGCAGTATTTT. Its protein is CAWSVAGTDTQYF.

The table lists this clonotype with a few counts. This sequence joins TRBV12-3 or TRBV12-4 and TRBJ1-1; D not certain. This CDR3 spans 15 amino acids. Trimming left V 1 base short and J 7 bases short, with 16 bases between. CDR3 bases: TGTGCCAGCAGTTTAGAACCCAGCCGCCAGCATGAAGCTTTCTTT. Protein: CASSLEPSRQHEAFF.

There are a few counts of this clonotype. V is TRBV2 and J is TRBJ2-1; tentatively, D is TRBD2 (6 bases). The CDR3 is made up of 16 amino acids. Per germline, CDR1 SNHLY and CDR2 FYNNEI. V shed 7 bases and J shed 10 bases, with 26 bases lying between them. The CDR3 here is CASKAPAGGSGGEQFF. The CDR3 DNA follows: TGTGCCAGCAAAGCCCCAGCGGGCGGTTCTGGGGGGGAGCAGTTCTTC.

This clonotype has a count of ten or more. As DNA, the CDR3 is TGTGCCAGCAGCTTAGCGACAGACTTCACAGATACGCAGTATTTT. This sequence encodes CASSLATDFTDTQYF. The chain is built from TRBV7-8 and TRBJ2-3; perhaps TRBD1 as D (5 bases). The germline V and J ends were trimmed by 0 bases and 2 bases, with 9 bases remaining between them. The CDR3 sequence is 15 residues long. CDR1 is SGHVS, CDR2 FQNEAQ, per germline.

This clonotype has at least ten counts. The CDR3, as DNA: TGTGCCAATCGTAGCGGGAATCTTGAGCAGTTCTTC. Translation gives CANRSGNLEQFF. The chain recombines TRBV11-2 with TRBJ2-1, with 8 bases matching TRBD2. Germline V lookup: CDR1 SGHAT, CDR2 FQNNGV. The CDR3 contains 12 residues. The J segment lost 9 bases and the V segment lost 10 bases, leaving 8 bases of the junction unmatched.

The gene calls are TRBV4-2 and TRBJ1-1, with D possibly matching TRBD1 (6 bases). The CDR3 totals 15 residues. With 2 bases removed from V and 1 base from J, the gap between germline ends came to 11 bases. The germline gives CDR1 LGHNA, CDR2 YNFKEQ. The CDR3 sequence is CASSQMGQPNTEAFF. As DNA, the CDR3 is TGTGCCAGCAGCCAAATGGGACAACCGAACACTGAAGCTTTCTTT.

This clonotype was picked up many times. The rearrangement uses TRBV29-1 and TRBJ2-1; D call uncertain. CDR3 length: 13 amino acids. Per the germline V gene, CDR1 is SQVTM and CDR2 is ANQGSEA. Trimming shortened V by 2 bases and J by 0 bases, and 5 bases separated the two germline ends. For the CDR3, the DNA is TGCAGCGTTGAAAGGGACTCCTACAATGAGCAGTTCTTC. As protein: CSVERDSYNEQFF.

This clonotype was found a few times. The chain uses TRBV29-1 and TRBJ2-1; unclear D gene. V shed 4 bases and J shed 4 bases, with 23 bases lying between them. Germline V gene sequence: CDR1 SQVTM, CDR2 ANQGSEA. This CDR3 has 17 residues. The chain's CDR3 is CSVVFSIHNIIYNEQFF. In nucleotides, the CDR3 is TGCAGCGTTGTTTTTAGCATCCACAATATAATATACAATGAGCAGTTCTTC.

The CDR3 protein is CASSWTGTANEKLFF. DNA for the CDR3: TGTGCCAGCAGCTGGACCGGGACAGCTAATGAAAAACTGTTTTTT. The chain links TRBV7-9 to TRBJ1-4, with 7 bases lining up with TRBD1. Germline V lookup: CDR1 SEHNR, CDR2 FQNEAQ (reference sequence). The trim removed 4 bases at V and 3 bases at J, leaving 5 bases unmatched. The CDR3 covers 15 residues. Variable domain in full (rest from reference TRBV7-9 and TRBJ1-4): DTGVSQNPRHKITKRGQNVTFRCDPISEHNRLYWYRQTLGQGPEFLTYFQNEAQLEKSRLLSDRFSAERPKGSFSTLEIQRTEQGDSAMYLCASSWTGTANEKLFFGSGTQLSVL.

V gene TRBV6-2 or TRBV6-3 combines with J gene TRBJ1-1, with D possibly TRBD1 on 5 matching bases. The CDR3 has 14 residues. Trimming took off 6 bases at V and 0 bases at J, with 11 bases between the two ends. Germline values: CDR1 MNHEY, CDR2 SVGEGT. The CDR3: CASSTRGMNTEAFF. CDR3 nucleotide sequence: TGTGCCAGCAGCACCCGGGGGATGAACACTGAAGCTTTCTTT.

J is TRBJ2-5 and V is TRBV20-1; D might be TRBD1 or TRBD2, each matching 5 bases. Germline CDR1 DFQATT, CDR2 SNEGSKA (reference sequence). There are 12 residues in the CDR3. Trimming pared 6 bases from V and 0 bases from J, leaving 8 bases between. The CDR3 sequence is CSAGTDQETQYF. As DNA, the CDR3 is TGCAGTGCCGGGACGGACCAAGAGACCCAGTACTTC.

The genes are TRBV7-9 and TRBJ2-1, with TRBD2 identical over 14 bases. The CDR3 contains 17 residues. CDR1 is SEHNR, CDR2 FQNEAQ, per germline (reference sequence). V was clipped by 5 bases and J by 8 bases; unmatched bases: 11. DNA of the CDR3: TGTGCCAGCAGCCCGTCCCGCGGGACTAGCGGGAGCTATGAGCAGTTCTTC. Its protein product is CASSPSRGTSGSYEQFF. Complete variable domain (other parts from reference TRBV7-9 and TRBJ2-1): DTGVSQNPRHKITKRGQNVTFRCDPISEHNRLYWYRQTLGQGPEFLTYFQNEAQLEKSRLLSDRFSAERPKGSFSTLEIQRTEQGDSAMYLCASSPSRGTSGSYEQFFGPGTRLTVL.

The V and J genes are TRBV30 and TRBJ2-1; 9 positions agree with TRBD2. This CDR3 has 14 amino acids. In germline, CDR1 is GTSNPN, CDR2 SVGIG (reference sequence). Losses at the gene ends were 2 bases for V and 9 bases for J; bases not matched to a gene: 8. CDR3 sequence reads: CAWSFLAGDGEQFF. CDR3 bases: TGTGCCTGGAGTTTTTTAGCGGGAGACGGTGAGCAGTTCTTC. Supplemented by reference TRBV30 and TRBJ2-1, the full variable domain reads SQTIHQWPATLVQPVGSPLSLECTVEGTSNPNLYWYRQAAGRGLQLLFYSVGIGQISSEVPQNLSASRPQDRQFILSSKKLLLSDSGFYLCAWSFLAGDGEQFFGPGTRLTVL.

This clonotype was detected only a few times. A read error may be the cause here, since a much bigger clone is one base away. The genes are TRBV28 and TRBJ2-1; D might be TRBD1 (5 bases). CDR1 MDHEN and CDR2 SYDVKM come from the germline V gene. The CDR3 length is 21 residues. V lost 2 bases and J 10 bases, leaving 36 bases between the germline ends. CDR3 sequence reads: CASSLLGALVLSDGRLYEQFF. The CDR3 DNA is TGTGCCAGCAGTTTACTTGGGGCCCTGGTGTTGTCTGACGGTCGCCTCTACGAGCAGTTCTTC. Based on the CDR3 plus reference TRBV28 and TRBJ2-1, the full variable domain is DVKVTQSSRYLVKRTGEKVFLECVQDMDHENMFWYRQDPGLGLRLIYFSYDVKMKEKGDIPEGYSVSREKKERFSLILESASTNQTSMYLCASSLLGALVLSDGRLYEQFFGPGTRLTVL.

The CDR3: CSARLFLASGTTDTQYF. Written as DNA, the CDR3 is TGCAGTGCTCGTTTGTTTCTTGCTAGCGGGACCACGGATACGCAGTATTTT. The gene calls are TRBV20-1 and TRBJ2-3; 9 positions match TRBD2. CDR1 and CDR2 from the germline V gene are DFQATT and SNEGSKA (reference sequence). The V gene end was trimmed by 5 bases and the J gene end by 6 bases; junction bases not matched to a gene: 18. The length of the CDR3 is 17 residues.

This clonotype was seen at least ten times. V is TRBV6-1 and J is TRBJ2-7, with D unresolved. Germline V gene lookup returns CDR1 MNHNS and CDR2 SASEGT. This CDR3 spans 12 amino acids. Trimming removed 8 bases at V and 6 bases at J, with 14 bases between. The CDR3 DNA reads TGTGCCAGCCACGACTGGTTCGGCGAGCAGTACTTC. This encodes CASHDWFGEQYF.

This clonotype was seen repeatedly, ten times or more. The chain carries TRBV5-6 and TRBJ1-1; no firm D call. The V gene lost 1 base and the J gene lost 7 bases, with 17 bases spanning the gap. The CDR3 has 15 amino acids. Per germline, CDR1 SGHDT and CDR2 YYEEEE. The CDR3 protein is CASSLLARQSSEAFF. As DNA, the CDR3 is TGTGCCAGCAGCTTGCTCGCGCGGCAGAGCAGTGAAGCTTTCTTT.

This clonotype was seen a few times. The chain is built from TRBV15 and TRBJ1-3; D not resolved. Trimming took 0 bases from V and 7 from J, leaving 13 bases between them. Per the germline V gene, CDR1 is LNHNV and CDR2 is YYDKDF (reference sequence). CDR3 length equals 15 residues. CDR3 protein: CATSREAFGSNTIYF. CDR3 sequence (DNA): TGTGCCACCAGCAGAGAGGCCTTCGGGTCGAACACCATATATTTT.

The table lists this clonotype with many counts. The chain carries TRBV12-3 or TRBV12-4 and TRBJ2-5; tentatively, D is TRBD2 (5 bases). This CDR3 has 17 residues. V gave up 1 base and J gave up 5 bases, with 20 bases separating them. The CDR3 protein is CASSLGDRGRHRETQYF. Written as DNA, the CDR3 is TGTGCCAGCAGTTTAGGGGATCGAGGGAGACACCGGGAGACCCAGTACTTC.

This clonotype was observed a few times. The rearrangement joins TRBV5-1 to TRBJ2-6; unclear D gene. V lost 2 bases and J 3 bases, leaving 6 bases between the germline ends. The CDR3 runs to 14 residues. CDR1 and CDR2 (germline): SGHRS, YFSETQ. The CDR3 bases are TGCGCCAGCAGCTTAGAGTTTGGGGCCAACGTCCTGACTTTC. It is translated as CASSLEFGANVLTF.